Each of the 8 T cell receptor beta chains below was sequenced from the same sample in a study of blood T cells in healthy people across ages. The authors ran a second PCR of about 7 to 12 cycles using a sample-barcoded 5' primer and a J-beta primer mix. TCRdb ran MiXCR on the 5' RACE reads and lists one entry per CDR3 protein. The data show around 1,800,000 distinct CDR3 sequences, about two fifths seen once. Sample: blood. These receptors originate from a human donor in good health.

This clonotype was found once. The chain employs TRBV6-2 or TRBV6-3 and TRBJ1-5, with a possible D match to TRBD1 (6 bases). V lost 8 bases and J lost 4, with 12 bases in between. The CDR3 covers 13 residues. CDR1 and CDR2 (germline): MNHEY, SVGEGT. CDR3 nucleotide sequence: TGTGCCAGCCGGGCGGGGACAAATCAGCCCCAGCATTTT. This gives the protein CASRAGTNQPQHF.

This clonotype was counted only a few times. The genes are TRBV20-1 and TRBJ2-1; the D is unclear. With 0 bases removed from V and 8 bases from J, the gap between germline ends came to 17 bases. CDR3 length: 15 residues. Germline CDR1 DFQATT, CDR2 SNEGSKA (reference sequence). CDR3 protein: CSARDRARPRDEQFF. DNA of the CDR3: TGCAGTGCTAGAGATAGGGCCCGCCCGCGAGATGAGCAGTTCTTC.

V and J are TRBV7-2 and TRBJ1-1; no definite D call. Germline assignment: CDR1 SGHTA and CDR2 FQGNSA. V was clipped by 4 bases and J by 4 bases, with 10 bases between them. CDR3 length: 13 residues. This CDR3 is CASSSARTTEAFF. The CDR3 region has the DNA TGTGCCAGCAGCTCTGCCCGGACCACTGAAGCTTTCTTT.

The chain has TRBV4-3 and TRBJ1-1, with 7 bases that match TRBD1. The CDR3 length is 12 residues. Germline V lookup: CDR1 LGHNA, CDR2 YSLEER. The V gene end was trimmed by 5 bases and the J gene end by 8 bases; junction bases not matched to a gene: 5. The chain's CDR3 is CASSKSDREAFF. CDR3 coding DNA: TGCGCCAGCAGCAAATCGGACAGGGAAGCTTTCTTT.

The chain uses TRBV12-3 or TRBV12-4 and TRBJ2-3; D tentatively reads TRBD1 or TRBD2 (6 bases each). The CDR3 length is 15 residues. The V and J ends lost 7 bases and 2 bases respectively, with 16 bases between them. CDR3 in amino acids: CASTYGGGPTDTQYF. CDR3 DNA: TGTGCCAGCACCTACGGTGGGGGGCCCACAGATACGCAGTATTTT.

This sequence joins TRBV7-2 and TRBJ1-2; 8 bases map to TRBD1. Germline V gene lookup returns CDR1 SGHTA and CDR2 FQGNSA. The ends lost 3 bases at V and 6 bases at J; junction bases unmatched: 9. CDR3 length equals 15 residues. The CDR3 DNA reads TGTGCCAGCAGCTTTAGTCGCACAGGGGGTAATGGCTACACCTTC. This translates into CASSFSRTGGNGYTF.

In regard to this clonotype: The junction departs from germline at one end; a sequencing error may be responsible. The CDR3 bases are TGTGCCAGCAGTTCAAGCTTCAGGGGGCCTACGCAGGATTTT. Translated, it gives CASSSSFRGPTQDF. V and J are TRBV6-2 or TRBV6-3 and TRBJ2-3; 8 bases align to TRBD1. The germline CDR1 and CDR2 sequences are MNHEY and SVGEGT. There are 14 residues in the CDR3.

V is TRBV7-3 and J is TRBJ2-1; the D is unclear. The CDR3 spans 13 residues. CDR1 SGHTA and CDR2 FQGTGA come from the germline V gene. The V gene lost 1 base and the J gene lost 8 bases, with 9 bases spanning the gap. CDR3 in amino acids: CASSLRDRDEQFF. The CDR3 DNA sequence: TGTGCCAGCAGCTTAAGGGATAGGGATGAGCAGTTCTTC.